This record covers a single T cell receptor beta chain. This sample is part of a study of shared clonotypes between healthy human individuals. It was at deep level that the assay was run. Libraries were prepared by immunoSEQ multiplex PCR; TCRdb keeps only in-frame clonotypes and omits some of them. This sample carries 780,000 or so clones, around 77% of them seen once, and the ten largest clones take 1.8%. The CDR3 extends over 14 amino acids. Trimming cost V 4 bases and J 8 bases; bases outside gene matches: 8. Germline V gene data show CDR1 as SGHNT and CDR2 as YYREEE (reference sequence). The sequenced sample was memory CD4+ T cells sorted from blood. Subset here: CD45RA-negative fraction. The rearrangement uses TRBV5-4 and TRBJ2-1, with 8 bases aligning to TRBD2. The sequence was collected from a woman younger than 45 in good health. Here the CDR3 DNA reads TGTGCCAGCAGCCCCGGGGGGGCAGAGGATGAGCAGTTCTTC. Protein: CASSPGGAEDEQFF.